The 29 T cell receptor beta chains below come from one sample, sequenced in a study of shared clonotypes between healthy human individuals. This table comes from immunoSEQ multiplex PCR, and its TCRdb copy is limited to in-frame clones, with some not included. Of around 1.9 million clones listed, 90% to 95% are singletons. Naivety among CD8 cells was defined by CD45RO negativity and positive CCR7 selection, thereby excluding terminally differentiated effector memory CD45RA+ cells. Material for sequencing was naive CD8+ T cells from PBMCs. The receptors stem from a man aged 18 to 29 in good health. Some clones in this sample may be carry-over from other donors' samples.

This chain joins TRBV28 and TRBJ2-7; weak D call: TRBD1 (5 bases). Germline CDR1 is MDHEN and CDR2 is SYDVKM. The CDR3 contains 15 residues. V shed 5 bases and J shed 3 bases, with 17 bases lying between them. The chain's CDR3 is CASSGQGLRFYEQYF. CDR3 in DNA: TGTGCCAGCAGTGGTCAGGGTTTAAGATTCTACGAGCAGTACTTC.

In regard to this clone: This same CDR3 is encoded by further DNA sequences in the sample. The chain has TRBV30 and TRBJ2-7; D unclear. Germline V lookup: CDR1 GTSNPN, CDR2 SVGIG (reference sequence). V was pared by 1 base and J by 2 bases, with 3 bases between. The CDR3 sequence is 11 residues long. The CDR3 coding sequence is TGTGCCTGGAGTGACCCCTACGAGCAGTACTTC. Amino acids: CAWSDPYEQYF.

V is TRBV4-1 and J is TRBJ1-1, with D possibly TRBD1 on 5 matching bases. The germline V and J ends were trimmed by 1 base and 4 bases, with 13 bases remaining between them. Germline V gene data show CDR1 as MGHRA and CDR2 as YSYEKL. The CDR3 totals 15 residues. This chain's CDR3 is CASSQVSGLSTEAFF. The CDR3 region has the DNA TGCGCCAGCAGCCAAGTGTCAGGGCTTTCCACTGAAGCTTTCTTT.

The V gene is TRBV29-1, the J gene TRBJ2-1, with D possibly TRBD1 on 6 matching bases. Trimming removed 3 bases from V and 0 bases from J, with 21 bases in between. Germline lookup yields CDR1 SQVTM and CDR2 ANQGSEA. This CDR3 is 18 amino acids long. CDR3 coding DNA: TGCAGCGTTGAGGGGGCGGAAGACGCGACTTACTCCTACAATGAGCAGTTCTTC. As protein: CSVEGAEDATYSYNEQFF.

This rearrangement joins TRBV4-1 to TRBJ2-1; 7 bases agree with TRBD2. In germline, CDR1 is MGHRA, CDR2 YSYEKL. The junction had 6 bases not matched to a gene; V was cut back by 3 bases and J by 4 bases. CDR3 length equals 15 residues. CDR3 residues: CASSHLAEYYNEQFF. The DNA of the CDR3 is TGCGCCAGCAGCCATCTAGCGGAGTATTACAATGAGCAGTTCTTC.

This clone has only one observation. Other nucleotide sequences from this sample produce the same CDR3. This rearrangement joins TRBV29-1 to TRBJ2-1, with D tentatively TRBD1 (6 bases). The length of the CDR3 is 13 residues. Germline V gives CDR1 SQVTM, CDR2 ANQGSEA. V shed 6 bases and J shed 2 bases, with 11 bases lying between them. The CDR3 loop reads CSVVGGTYNEQFF. DNA of the CDR3: TGCAGCGTAGTAGGGGGTACCTACAATGAGCAGTTCTTC.

On this clone: Other DNA sequences in the same sample also yield this CDR3. The chain is built from TRBV5-1 and TRBJ1-4, with 7 bases matching TRBD1. The CDR3 extends over 14 amino acids. The J segment lost 8 bases and the V segment lost 0 bases, leaving 4 bases of the junction unmatched. Per the germline V gene, CDR1 is SGHRS and CDR2 is YFSETQ. CDR3 loop: CASSLGQGKEKLFF. CDR3 DNA: TGCGCCAGCAGCTTGGGACAGGGAAAGGAAAAACTGTTTTTT.

This clone came up once. The V and J genes are TRBV6-5 and TRBJ2-1; no clear D. Germline CDR1 reads MNHEY; CDR2 reads SVGAGI. This CDR3 has 15 residues. V lost 2 bases, J lost 1 base, and 9 bases lay in between. The CDR3 nucleotides read TGTGCCAGCAGTTACCGCCCTACTTCCTACAATGAGCAGTTCTTC. It specifies CASSYRPTSYNEQFF.

This clone was recorded a few times. The genes are TRBV25-1 and TRBJ1-1; possible D gene TRBD1, 5 bases. This CDR3 contains 11 residues. The germline V gene has CDR1 MGHDK and CDR2 SYGVNS. With 7 bases removed from V and 9 bases from J, the gap between germline ends came to 12 bases. CDR3 DNA: TGTGCCAGCACCCAGGGATGGCAAGCTTTCTTT. Its protein is CASTQGWQAFF.

The J gene is TRBJ1-1, the V gene TRBV27, with D perhaps matching TRBD1 (5 bases). CDR1 is MNHEY and CDR2 is SMNVEV in the germline V gene (reference sequence). The V and J ends lost 6 bases and 8 bases respectively, with 16 bases between them. The CDR3 loop spans 13 amino acids. CDR3 in amino acids: CASRGPWGGEAFF. The CDR3 DNA reads TGTGCCAGCAGGGGACCTTGGGGGGGAGAAGCTTTCTTT.

The J gene is TRBJ2-7, the V gene TRBV13, with 10 positions matching TRBD2. V trimming: 2 bases; J trimming: 4 bases; junction bases outside the gene matches: 14. Germline assignment: CDR1 PRHDT and CDR2 FYEKMQ (reference sequence). The CDR3 sequence is 18 residues long. CDR3 nucleotide sequence: TGTGCCAGCAGCTTAACAAGCGGGGGGGGTTCTGGTTGGTACGAGCAGTACTTC. Its translation: CASSLTSGGGSGWYEQYF.

The chain has TRBV28 and TRBJ2-5, with D tentatively TRBD2 (6 bases). This CDR3 has 17 amino acids. Trimming shortened V by 5 bases and J by 5 bases, and 24 bases separated the two germline ends. Per germline, CDR1 MDHEN and CDR2 SYDVKM. CDR3 bases: TGTGCCAGCAGTCCGACACCTAGACTAGGTGTGTTTGAGACCCAGTACTTC. This translates into CASSPTPRLGVFETQYF.

This chain links TRBV9 with TRBJ2-1, with 7 bases identical to TRBD1. The CDR3 has 14 amino acids. The V and J ends lost 4 bases and 4 bases, in that order; junction bases with no gene match: 5. CDR1 is SGDLS and CDR2 is YYNGEE in the germline V gene. In DNA form, the CDR3 reads TGTGCCAGCAGCCCCGGGACAGTTTACAATGAGCAGTTCTTC. It is translated as CASSPGTVYNEQFF.

This clone occurred once. The same CDR3 can be traced to other DNA sequences in this sample. The V and J genes are TRBV7-9 and TRBJ2-5, with D unresolved. V gave up 5 bases and J gave up 5 bases, with 6 bases separating them. Looked up from germline, CDR1 is SEHNR and CDR2 is FQNEAQ (reference sequence). The CDR3 has 11 amino acids. The CDR3 sequence: CASSLQETQYF. CDR3 in DNA: TGTGCCAGCAGCCTACAGGAGACCCAGTACTTC.

The chain has TRBV11-2 and TRBJ2-7; no firm D call. This CDR3 region has 11 residues. Trimming cost V 8 bases and J 3 bases, with 8 bases left between them. The germline V gene encodes CDR1 SGHAT and CDR2 FQNNGV. The CDR3 loop is CASRKGYEQYF. In DNA form, the CDR3 reads TGTGCCAGCCGCAAAGGCTACGAGCAGTACTTC.

The rearrangement links TRBV7-2 to TRBJ2-1, with a possible D match to TRBD1 (5 bases). The CDR3 spans 15 residues. Trimming took 1 base from V and 4 from J, leaving 11 bases between them. In germline, CDR1 is SGHTA, CDR2 FQGNSA. This CDR3 reads CASSLVRGGYNEQFF. CDR3 bases: TGTGCCAGCAGCTTAGTAAGGGGCGGTTACAATGAGCAGTTCTTC.

The chain joins TRBV7-9 to TRBJ2-2; 7 nucleotides align to TRBD2. V gave up 5 bases and J gave up 5 bases; unmatched junction bases: 8. There are 15 residues in the CDR3. Germline CDR1 and CDR2: SEHNR and FQNEAQ (reference sequence). The CDR3 DNA sequence: TGTGCCAGCAGCCTCTTAGCGGGTGCAACCGGGGAGCTGTTTTTT. Translated: CASSLLAGATGELFF.

With respect to this clone: Other nucleotide sequences from this sample produce the same CDR3. The rearrangement links TRBV28 to TRBJ2-2, with no clear D. Looked up from germline, CDR1 is MDHEN and CDR2 is SYDVKM. This CDR3 contains 12 residues. The V gene lost 3 bases and the J gene lost 4 bases, with 3 bases spanning the gap. The CDR3 here is CASSFPTGELFF. The CDR3, as DNA: TGTGCCAGCAGTTTCCCCACCGGGGAGCTGTTTTTT.

CDR3 protein: CASSLPGGRGNTEAFF. In DNA, the CDR3 is TGTGCCAGCAGCTTGCCGGGCGGCCGGGGAAACACTGAAGCTTTCTTT. The genes are TRBV5-6 and TRBJ1-1; D gene uncertain. This CDR3 comprises 16 residues. Germline V lookup: CDR1 SGHDT, CDR2 YYEEEE. V was cut by 1 base and J by 2 bases, with 15 bases left in between.

The V gene is TRBV11-2, the J gene TRBJ2-7; a weak D match, TRBD1 (6 bases). This CDR3 has 13 amino acids. Trimming pared 4 bases from V and 7 bases from J, leaving 14 bases between. Germline V CDR1 and CDR2: SGHAT, FQNNGV. CDR3 nucleotide sequence: TGTGCCAGCAGCTCCCGGGACATTCTAGAGCAGTACTTC. This gives the protein CASSSRDILEQYF.

The chain carries TRBV6-6 and TRBJ2-1; D is possibly TRBD1 or TRBD2 (5 bases each). V shed 5 bases and J shed 6 bases, with 14 bases lying between them. CDR1 is MNHNY and CDR2 is SVGAGI in the germline V gene (reference sequence). This CDR3 has 14 residues. The CDR3 is CASSPRGTVNEQFF. The CDR3 DNA sequence: TGTGCCAGCAGTCCCCGAGGGACGGTCAATGAGCAGTTCTTC.

The chain combines TRBV28 with TRBJ1-2; D not certain. V lost 5 bases and J lost 2, with 12 bases in between. CDR3 length equals 14 residues. Germline V lookup: CDR1 MDHEN, CDR2 SYDVKM. The CDR3 DNA reads TGTGCCAGCAGTATTTCAACCTTAAACTATGGCTACACCTTC. Its protein is CASSISTLNYGYTF.

The V gene is TRBV5-8, the J gene TRBJ1-4; D is undetermined. Trimming pared 4 bases from V and 9 bases from J, leaving 16 bases between. This CDR3 contains 14 residues. From germline, CDR1 is SGHTS and CDR2 YDEGEE. The CDR3: CASSPDHVAQKLFF. CDR3 nucleotides: TGTGCCAGCAGCCCGGACCACGTTGCTCAAAAACTGTTTTTT.

This chain uses TRBV9 with TRBJ2-3; D not certain. Germline lookup yields CDR1 SGDLS and CDR2 YYNGEE. V lost 1 base, J lost 2 bases, and 11 bases lay in between. CDR3 length: 15 amino acids. The CDR3 sequence: CASSVLALDTDTQYF. CDR3 in DNA: TGTGCCAGCAGCGTATTGGCCCTAGACACAGATACGCAGTATTTT.

The rearrangement uses TRBV18 and TRBJ1-1; D is possibly TRBD1 (6 bases). Trimming left V 1 base short and J 1 base short, with 10 bases between. The CDR3 has 15 residues. Per the germline V gene, CDR1 is KGHSH and CDR2 is LQKENI. CDR3 coding DNA: TGTGCCAGCTCACCACTGGGACAAAGGAACACTGAAGCTTTCTTT. This codes for CASSPLGQRNTEAFF.

V is TRBV15 and J is TRBJ1-2; D gene ambiguous. V was trimmed by 2 bases and J by 4 bases, leaving 17 bases between them. This CDR3 spans 16 amino acids. CDR1 is LNHNV and CDR2 is YYDKDF in the germline V gene (reference sequence). The CDR3 reads CATSRSQAGRSYGYTF. The CDR3 DNA follows: TGTGCCACCAGCAGATCGCAAGCCGGACGGTCCTATGGCTACACCTTC.

The chain is built from TRBV30 and TRBJ2-1; weak D call: TRBD1 (5 bases). This CDR3 spans 10 amino acids. CDR1 is GTSNPN and CDR2 is SVGIG in the germline V gene (reference sequence). The V end was cut by 8 bases, the J end by 7 bases, with 9 bases between. CDR3 in DNA: TGTGCCCAAGGGGAAAATGAGCAGTTCTTC. Translating it yields CAQGENEQFF.

This clone occurred a few times. The chain carries TRBV28 and TRBJ2-3; TRBD1 is a possible D gene (6 bases). This CDR3 comprises 15 residues. The V end lost 5 bases, the J end lost 2 bases, and 14 bases lay between the germline ends. Germline V lookup: CDR1 MDHEN, CDR2 SYDVKM. CDR3: CASSTRQAITDTQYF. DNA for the CDR3: TGTGCCAGCAGTACCCGACAGGCTATCACAGATACGCAGTATTTT.

The genes are TRBV29-1 and TRBJ1-2; no reliable D call. Germline lookup yields CDR1 SQVTM and CDR2 ANQGSEA. Deletions cut 1 base from V and 8 bases from J, with 17 bases between. The CDR3 is 14 residues long. For the CDR3, the DNA is TGCAGCGTTGAAGGTCCCGAGGGAGGCGGCGGCTACACCTTC. This gives the protein CSVEGPEGGGGYTF.